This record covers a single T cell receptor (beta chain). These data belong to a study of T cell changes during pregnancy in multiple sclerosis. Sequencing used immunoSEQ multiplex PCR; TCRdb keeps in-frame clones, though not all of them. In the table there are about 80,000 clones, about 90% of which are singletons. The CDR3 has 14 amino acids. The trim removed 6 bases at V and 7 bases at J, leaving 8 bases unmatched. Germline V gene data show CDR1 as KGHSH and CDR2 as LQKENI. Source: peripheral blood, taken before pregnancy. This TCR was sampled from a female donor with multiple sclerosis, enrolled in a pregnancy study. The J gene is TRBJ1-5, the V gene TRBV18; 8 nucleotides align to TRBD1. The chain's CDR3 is CASSPGQGGQPQHF. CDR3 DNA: TGTGCCAGCTCTCCCGGACAGGGTGGACAGCCCCAGCATTTT.